What follows describes a single TCR beta chain. Its antigen has not been determined. No clone much larger than this one lies a single base away; base qualities are absent. These data come from a study of T cell changes during pregnancy in multiple sclerosis (dated by TCRdb to the late 2010s). Looking at the study overall: The study looked at changes in the T cell repertoire across pregnancy in women with multiple sclerosis.

Library creation used the immunoSEQ multiplex PCR assay. The clones in this table, taken by TCRdb from immuneACCESS, are in-frame only. Not every clone is retained; where verified, under half of the shortfall comes from an unresolved V gene, and the cause of the rest is unknown. In this sample the table shows around 30,000 clones, almost 90% of which occur a single time. Around 0.62% of the sample is held by the ten biggest clonotypes. The material was CD4+ T cells from peripheral blood mononuclear cells, obtained in the third trimester of pregnancy. This TCR was recovered from a female donor in good health, enrolled as a control in a pregnancy study.

The CDR3 has the sequence CASSYYSGQGEAFF. The bases read TGTGCCAGCAGTTACTATTCCGGACAGGGTGAAGCTTTCTTT. The chain joins TRBV6-5 to TRBJ1-1, with 8 middle bases fitting TRBD1. V is cut back by 1 base and J by 7 bases, with 5 bases in the junction unmatched. CDR1 and CDR2 are read off the germline V gene as MNHEY and SVGAGI. The CDR3 starts with the cysteine, ends with the phenylalanine, and has 14 residues. Only CDR3 DNA remains: 42 bases, in frame from the first base.